This is a list of T cell receptor beta chains from one sample in a study of T cell responses to AZD1222 COVID-19 vaccine. The data were produced by immunoSEQ multiplex PCR, yet TCRdb's version contains in-frame clones alone and is incomplete. Of about 110,000 clones in the sample, 80% to 95% are singletons; the top ten hold over 6%. The starting material was peripheral blood, obtained on day 0 of AZD1222 vaccination. These receptors were obtained from an adult in good health. Each CDR3 is given with its conserved first and last residue. The D gene is left open where the match is weak. Some rows have no size entry. The others give once, few or many, or a class for an expanded clone.

DNA,CDR3,V,J,D,size
TGTGCCAGCAGCCGCGGGACTAGCAGTTACAATGAGCAGTTCTTC,CASSRGTSSYNEQFF,TRBV4-2,TRBJ2-1,TRBD2,-
TGTGCCAGCACCGAGAACAATCAGCCCCAGCATTTT,CASTENNQPQHF,TRBV28,TRBJ1-5,-,-
TGTGCCACCAGTGAGGTTGGGACGGATCAAGAGACCCAGTACTTC,CATSEVGTDQETQYF,TRBV24-1,TRBJ2-5,-,-
TGTGCTAGTGGTTTAACAGGATACACCGGGGAGCTGTTTTTT,CASGLTGYTGELFF,TRBV12-5,TRBJ2-2,-,-
TGTGCCAGCAGCTCAAATAAGGGGGTGGCCCAGCATTTT,CASSSNKGVAQHF,TRBV7-8,TRBJ1-5,-,-
TGCGCCAGCAGCTTGGCGGTTCAGGGAGGGCGAACCCAGTACTTC,CASSLAVQGGRTQYF,TRBV5-1,TRBJ2-5,TRBD2,-
TGCGCCAGCAGCCAAGGGAATAAAGCTTTCTTT,CASSQGNKAFF,TRBV4-1,TRBJ1-1,-,-
TGTGCCACCAGCCGGGGCTATAGGTCGGAGACCCAGTACTTC,CATSRGYRSETQYF,TRBV15,TRBJ2-5,-,-
TGTGCCAGCAGCCAAGGCGGGGGGGCGCGAAGAACTGAAGCTTTCTTT,CASSQGGGARRTEAFF,TRBV3-1/TRBV3-2,TRBJ1-1,-,-
TGTGCCAGTAGAACAGGGGACAGGGATAATTCACCCCTCCACTTT,CASRTGDRDNSPLHF,TRBV19,TRBJ1-6,TRBD1,few
TGTGCCTGGAGTGTGGGTCCAGCCAAAAACATTCAGTACTTC,CAWSVGPAKNIQYF,TRBV30,TRBJ2-4,-,-
TGCGCCAGCACCGCGCAGCCTAACTATGGCTACACCTTC,CASTAQPNYGYTF,TRBV5-1,TRBJ1-2,-,-
TGCGCCAGCAGCTTGGAGGGGGCCCAAGAGACCCAGTACTTC,CASSLEGAQETQYF,TRBV5-1,TRBJ2-5,TRBD1,-